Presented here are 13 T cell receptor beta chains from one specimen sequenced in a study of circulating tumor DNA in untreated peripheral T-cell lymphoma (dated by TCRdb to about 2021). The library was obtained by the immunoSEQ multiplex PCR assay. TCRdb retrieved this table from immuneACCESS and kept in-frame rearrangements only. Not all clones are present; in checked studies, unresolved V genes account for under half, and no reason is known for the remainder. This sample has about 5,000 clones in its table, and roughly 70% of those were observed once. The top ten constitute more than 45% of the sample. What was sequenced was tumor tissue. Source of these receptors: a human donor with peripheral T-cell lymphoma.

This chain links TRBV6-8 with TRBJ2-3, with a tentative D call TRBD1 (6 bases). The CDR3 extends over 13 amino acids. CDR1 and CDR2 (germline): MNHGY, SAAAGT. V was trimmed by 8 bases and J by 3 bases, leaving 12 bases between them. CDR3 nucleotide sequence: TGTGCCAGCCGTAAAACAGGGACAGATACGCAGTATTTT. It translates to CASRKTGTDTQYF.

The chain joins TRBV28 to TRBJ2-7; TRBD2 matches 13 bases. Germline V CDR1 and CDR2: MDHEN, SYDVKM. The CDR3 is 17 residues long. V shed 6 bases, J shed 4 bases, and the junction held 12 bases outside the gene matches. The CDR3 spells CASSSGQGLAGRYEQYF. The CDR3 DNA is TGTGCCAGCAGCTCCGGACAGGGACTAGCGGGACGATACGAGCAGTACTTC.

The CDR3 reads CASSLIAQETQYF. For the CDR3, the DNA is TGTGCCAGCAGTTTGATAGCCCAAGAGACCCAGTACTTC. V usage is TRBV6-8 and J usage is TRBJ2-5; no firm D call. The length of the CDR3 is 13 residues. Germline values: CDR1 MNHGY, CDR2 SAAAGT. Deletions cut 4 bases from V and 1 base from J, with 7 bases between.

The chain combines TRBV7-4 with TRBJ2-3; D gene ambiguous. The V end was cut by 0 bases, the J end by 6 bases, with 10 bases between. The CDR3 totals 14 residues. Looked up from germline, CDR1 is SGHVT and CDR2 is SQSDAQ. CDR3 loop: CASSLAHTKDTQYF. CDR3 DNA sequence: TGTGCCAGCAGCTTAGCCCACACCAAGGATACGCAGTATTTT.

The CDR3 protein is CAIADRNENIQYF. In DNA form, the CDR3 reads TGTGCCATTGCCGACAGAAATGAAAACATTCAGTACTTC. The J gene is TRBJ2-4, the V gene TRBV28, with D perhaps TRBD1 (5 bases). Germline V CDR1 and CDR2: MDHEN, SYDVKM. The length of the CDR3 is 13 residues. V was cut by 10 bases and J by 5 bases, with 15 bases left in between. The full variable domain, rest sourced from reference TRBV28 and TRBJ2-4, is DVKVTQSSRYLVKRTGEKVFLECVQDMDHENMFWYRQDPGLGLRLIYFSYDVKMKEKGDIPEGYSVSREKKERFSLILESASTNQTSMYLCAIADRNENIQYFGAGTRLSVL.

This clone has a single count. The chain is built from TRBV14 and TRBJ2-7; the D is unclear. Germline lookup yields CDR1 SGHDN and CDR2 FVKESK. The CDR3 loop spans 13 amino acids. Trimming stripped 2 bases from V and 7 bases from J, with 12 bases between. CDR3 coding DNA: TGTGCCAGCAGCCAAAACCCGCTCCTGGAGCAGTACTTC. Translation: CASSQNPLLEQYF.

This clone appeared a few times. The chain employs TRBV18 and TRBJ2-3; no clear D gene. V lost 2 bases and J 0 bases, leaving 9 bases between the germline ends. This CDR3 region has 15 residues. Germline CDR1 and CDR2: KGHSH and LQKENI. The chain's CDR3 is CASSPSPFSTDTQYF. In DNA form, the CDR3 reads TGTGCCAGCTCACCATCCCCCTTTAGCACAGATACGCAGTATTTT.

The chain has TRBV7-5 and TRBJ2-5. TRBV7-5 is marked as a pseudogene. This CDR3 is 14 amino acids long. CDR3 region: CASSPAKWGETQYF. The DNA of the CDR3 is TGTGCCAGCAGCCCAGCGAAGTGGGGGGAGACCCAGTACTTC.

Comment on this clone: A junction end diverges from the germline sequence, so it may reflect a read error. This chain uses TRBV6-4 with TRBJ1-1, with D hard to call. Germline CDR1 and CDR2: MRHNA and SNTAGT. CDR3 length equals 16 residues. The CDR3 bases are TGTGCCAGCAGTTACTCGGGCGGGTTGAGGAACACTGAAGCTTTCTTT. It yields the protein CASSYSGGLRNTEAFF.

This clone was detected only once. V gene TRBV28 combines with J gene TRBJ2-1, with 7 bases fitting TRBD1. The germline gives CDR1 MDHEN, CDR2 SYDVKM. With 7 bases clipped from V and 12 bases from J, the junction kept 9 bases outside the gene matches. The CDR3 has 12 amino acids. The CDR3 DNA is TGTGCCAGCACTTCTGAGGGGGACAGGCAGTTCTTC. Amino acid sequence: CASTSEGDRQFF.

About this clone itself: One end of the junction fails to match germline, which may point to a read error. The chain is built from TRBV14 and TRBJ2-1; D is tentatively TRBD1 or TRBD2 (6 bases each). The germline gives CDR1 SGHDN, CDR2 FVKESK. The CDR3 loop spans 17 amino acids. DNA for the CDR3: TGTGCCAGCAACCAAGCGTGGAGGGGGGAATTTTACAATGAGCAGTTCTTC. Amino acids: CASNQAWRGEFYNEQFF.

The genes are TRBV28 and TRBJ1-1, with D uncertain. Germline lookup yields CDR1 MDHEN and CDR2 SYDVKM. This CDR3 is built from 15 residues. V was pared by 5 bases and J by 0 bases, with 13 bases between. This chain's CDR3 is CASSAQLGMNTEAFF. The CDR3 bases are TGTGCCAGCAGTGCGCAGTTAGGGATGAACACTGAAGCTTTCTTT.

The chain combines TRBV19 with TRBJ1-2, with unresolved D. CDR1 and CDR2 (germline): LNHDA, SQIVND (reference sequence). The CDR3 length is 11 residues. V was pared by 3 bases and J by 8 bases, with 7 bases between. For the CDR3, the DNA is TGTGCCAGTAGTATTAAATACGGCTACACCTTC. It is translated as CASSIKYGYTF.